This T cell receptor (beta chain) is drawn from a study of Graves' ophthalmopathy and Graves' hyperthyroidism. Notes on the study in general: The 13-signature model separated ophthalmopathy from stable hyperthyroidism at almost 90% sensitivity and roughly 80% specificity. The model predicted ophthalmopathy progression with roughly 70% sensitivity and around 72% specificity.

Worth noting for this clonotype: The target antigen is unknown.

The CDR3 has 13 amino acids. The junction had 5 bases not matched to a gene; V was cut back by 6 bases and J by 9 bases. Germline V gene lookup returns CDR1 MNHNS and CDR2 SASEGT. From RNA, the CDR3 regions of TCR beta chains were amplified and sequenced. HTBI-primed first-round RT-PCR preceded second-round multiplex PCR. TCRdb called the multiplex PCR reads again in MiXCR, with one record for every CDR3 protein. The repertoire holds under 800,000 distinct CDR3 sequences, with about a fifth as singletons. Recruitment covered hyperthyroidism patients aged 18 to 65 whose new diagnosis was of under 2 months' duration. Clinical symptoms and serum thyroxine were used for diagnosis; TRAb, thyroid ultrasound and orbital computed tomography were also relied on.

The sample taken for sequencing was peripheral blood. The chain employs TRBV6-1 and TRBJ1-5; 10 bases match TRBD1. The TCR comes from a young woman with stable Graves' hyperthyroidism. Some clones in this sample may be carry-over from other donors' samples. The CDR3 DNA is TGTGCCAGCAGCACGGACAGGGGGGCGCCCCAGCATTTT. Its protein is CASSTDRGAPQHF.